These T cell receptor beta chains were read from a single sample in a study of blood T cell repertoires in COVID-19. Profiled with immunoSEQ multiplex PCR; TCRdb holds only in-frame clones, not every one. The sample carries 200,000 to 250,000 clones, over 75% recorded once. The sequencing input was PBMCs or T cells enriched from blood (not recorded which). The receptors were sampled from a woman aged 60 to 75 who had recovered from COVID-19. CDR3s include the opening cysteine and the closing phenylalanine or tryptophan. Each record gives: CDR3 DNA, CDR3 protein, CDR3 length, V gene, J gene, D gene, clone size. A D gene is named only where the DNA matches it firmly. Only part of the rows carry a size: once, few, many, or a class if the clone is expanded.

CDR3nt: TGCGCCAGCAGCCTGGGACAGGCGTACAATGAGCAGTTCTTC
CDR3aa: CASSLGQAYNEQFF
len: 14
v_gene: TRBV5-1
j_gene: TRBJ2-1
d_gene: TRBD1
abundance: NA

CDR3nt: TGTGCCAGCAGCTTCGGGACAGGAGATGGCTACACCTTC
CDR3aa: CASSFGTGDGYTF
len: 13
v_gene: TRBV7-2
j_gene: TRBJ1-2
d_gene: TRBD1
abundance: NA

CDR3nt: TGTGCCAGCAGTGCCCAGGAGAACACTGAAGCTTTCTTT
CDR3aa: CASSAQENTEAFF
len: 13
v_gene: TRBV25-1
j_gene: TRBJ1-1
d_gene: NA
abundance: few

CDR3nt: TGTGCCAGCAGTAGAGACACAGGGAACCCCTATGGCTACACCTTC
CDR3aa: CASSRDTGNPYGYTF
len: 15
v_gene: TRBV2
j_gene: TRBJ1-2
d_gene: NA
abundance: NA

CDR3nt: TGTGCCAGCAGGGGACAACTCCTCACTGAAGCTTTCTTT
CDR3aa: CASRGQLLTEAFF
len: 13
v_gene: TRBV2
j_gene: TRBJ1-1
d_gene: NA
abundance: NA

CDR3nt: TGTGCCAGCAGCCGTACTAGCGGGGGTTACAATGAGCAGTTCTTC
CDR3aa: CASSRTSGGYNEQFF
len: 15
v_gene: TRBV7-2
j_gene: TRBJ2-1
d_gene: TRBD2
abundance: NA

CDR3nt: TGTGCCAGCAGCTTAGCTTTACTAGCGGGGTACCAAGAGACCCAGTACTTC
CDR3aa: CASSLALLAGYQETQYF
len: 17
v_gene: TRBV11-2
j_gene: TRBJ2-5
d_gene: TRBD2
abundance: few

CDR3nt: TGTGCCAGCAGTTTTCGAGGGACTGGTGAGCAGTTCTTC
CDR3aa: CASSFRGTGEQFF
len: 13
v_gene: TRBV12-3/TRBV12-4
j_gene: TRBJ2-1
d_gene: NA
abundance: NA

CDR3nt: TGTGCCAGCAGCTACGGGATGGGACAGAGTTCCTACGAGCAGTACTTC
CDR3aa: CASSYGMGQSSYEQYF
len: 16
v_gene: TRBV11-2
j_gene: TRBJ2-7
d_gene: TRBD1
abundance: NA

CDR3nt: TGTGCCAGCAGCCGGAAGGGACAGGGCAATTCACCCCTCCACTTT
CDR3aa: CASSRKGQGNSPLHF
len: 15
v_gene: TRBV5-4
j_gene: TRBJ1-6
d_gene: TRBD1
abundance: once

CDR3nt: TGTGCCAGTAGTATAAGAGATCAGCCCCAGCATTTT
CDR3aa: CASSIRDQPQHF
len: 12
v_gene: TRBV19
j_gene: TRBJ1-5
d_gene: NA
abundance: NA

CDR3nt: TGTGCCATCAGCCTTTCCTCTACCAACTACGAGCAGTACTTC
CDR3aa: CAISLSSTNYEQYF
len: 14
v_gene: TRBV10-3
j_gene: TRBJ2-7
d_gene: NA
abundance: few

CDR3nt: TGTGCCATTCGGTCAGAATGGGCAGGGGCAATGGGAGGCTACACCTTC
CDR3aa: CAIRSEWAGAMGGYTF
len: 16
v_gene: TRBV10-3
j_gene: TRBJ1-2
d_gene: NA
abundance: NA

CDR3nt: TGTGCCAGCAGTGGCACCGGGACAGGGACAGTGAACACTGAAGCTTTCTTT
CDR3aa: CASSGTGTGTVNTEAFF
len: 17
v_gene: TRBV28
j_gene: TRBJ1-1
d_gene: TRBD1
abundance: NA

CDR3nt: TGTGCCAGCAACTCGGGGGGGTTCTCTGAAGCTTTCTTT
CDR3aa: CASNSGGFSEAFF
len: 13
v_gene: TRBV7-9
j_gene: TRBJ1-1
d_gene: NA
abundance: once

CDR3nt: TGCGCCAGCAGTGAGGGAGGGTTGAGCTCCTACGAGCAGTACTTC
CDR3aa: CASSEGGLSSYEQYF
len: 15
v_gene: TRBV10-2
j_gene: TRBJ2-7
d_gene: NA
abundance: NA

CDR3nt: TGTGCCAGCAGCTTAGGTGGGACAGGGAGTGAAAAACTGTTTTTT
CDR3aa: CASSLGGTGSEKLFF
len: 15
v_gene: TRBV7-2
j_gene: TRBJ1-4
d_gene: TRBD1
abundance: NA

CDR3nt: TGTGCCAGCAGCTCCCGGCGGGGGGAGGGCCTAGCTAACTATGGCTACACCTTC
CDR3aa: CASSSRRGEGLANYGYTF
len: 18
v_gene: TRBV2
j_gene: TRBJ1-2
d_gene: NA
abundance: NA

CDR3nt: TGTGCCAGCAGTTTATCCGCTGGAAACACCATATATTTT
CDR3aa: CASSLSAGNTIYF
len: 13
v_gene: TRBV12-3/TRBV12-4
j_gene: TRBJ1-3
d_gene: NA
abundance: NA

CDR3nt: TGCAGCGGGGGGACAGGGGAAGGTGGCGAGCAGTACTTC
CDR3aa: CSGGTGEGGEQYF
len: 13
v_gene: TRBV29-1
j_gene: TRBJ2-7
d_gene: TRBD1
abundance: NA

CDR3nt: TGCGCCAGCAGCCTGGGACAGATCAATGAAAAACTGTTTTTT
CDR3aa: CASSLGQINEKLFF
len: 14
v_gene: TRBV5-1
j_gene: TRBJ1-4
d_gene: TRBD1
abundance: NA

CDR3nt: TGTGCCAGCAGCGCACAGGGGGCGGACCATGGCTACACCTTC
CDR3aa: CASSAQGADHGYTF
len: 14
v_gene: TRBV11-2
j_gene: TRBJ1-2
d_gene: TRBD1
abundance: NA